Listed here is a single TCR beta chain. What this receptor recognizes is not known. No base-level quality is on record; no much larger clone is a single base apart. TCR CDR3 regions were amplified from genomic DNA by multiplex PCR using the deep immunoSEQ assay. Extracted genomic DNA from each cell subset was spread evenly across all wells of several immunoSEQ 96-well plates, with each plate serving as a replicate. For sorted subsets, around 200 ng genomic DNA, equal to approximately 30,000 T cell genomes, was loaded into each replicate PCR. Purified libraries were quantified with a Qubit 3.0 fluorometer, sized on a Bioanalyzer 2100, and re-quantified with the KAPA Library Quantification kit. Every immunoSEQ 96-well plate was sequenced on a separate single-read 150-cycle Illumina NextSeq 550 flow cell. The authors processed their data as follows. Because only junctional sequences without quality scores were contained in the immunoSEQ output, filtering matching that applied to full-length reads could not be performed. Sequences were annotated with PyIR, a Python wrapper for IgBLAST v1.9, using IMGT germline references to assign V/J genes and CDR3. Reads with weak V/J assignments (E-value above 1e-6), missing CDR3, stop codons, out-of-frame junctions, or ambiguous translated residues were removed. A V3J clonotype was defined by an identical inferred V gene, J gene, and CDR3 amino acid sequence. Percentage overlap between repertoires was computed as shared unique clonotypes divided by the size of the smaller repertoire. Repertoire richness was assessed with RTK rarefaction, the Chao1 estimator, and Recon v2.1 estimates of unobserved clonotypes. OLGA was used to compute generation probabilities for all TCRbeta clonotypes that the gDNA method yielded from a few donors. TCRdb provides this immuneACCESS table in a form limited to in-frame rearrangements. Some clones are lacking; in checked studies, under half of them reflect an unresolved V gene, and why the rest are absent is not known. V, J and clone size reflect that table, while D and trimming were determined from the DNA. In all, the sample holds 2,500,000 or so clones, and 92% of those were seen once. Clones ranked in the top ten supply approximately 0.41% of the sample.

These data originate in a study of shared clonotypes between healthy human individuals (TCRdb year 2020). About the study as a whole: A couple of women and three men aged 18 to 49 years were included in the cohort. For each donor, CD4 naive and CD4 memory were each run on three plates, CD8 naive on two plates, and CD8 memory on one plate. The study deeply sequenced blood TCR repertoires of about 5 healthy adults to estimate repertoire size and the extent of clonotype sharing between individuals. Per donor, leukapheresis produced somewhere between about 0.9 and 10 billion PBMCs. To increase sequencing depth and limit assay-specific biases, TCR repertoire library preparation and sequencing were carried out by different laboratories using diverse techniques.

The donors were healthy, HIV-negative adults with no recently reported acute infections or vaccinations. Every donor was a Caucasian adult residing in Nashville, Tennessee, USA. Magnetic negative selection was used to enrich CD4+ T cells, after which naive cells were positively selected on CD45RA and the negative fraction became the memory subset. After blood collection by leukapheresis, PBMCs were isolated using Ficoll-Histopaque density gradient centrifugation and then cryopreserved in the vapor phase of liquid nitrogen. Analytical flow cytometry was used to check the purity and quantity of every magnetically sorted T cell population. Genomic DNA was isolated from every sorted fraction and measured by UV absorbance on a Nanodrop 2000c. The paper's findings and limits, for the study overall: Pairwise subsampling led to the expectation that sequencing depth would affect the degree of clonotype sharing among donors. Sampling was restricted to blood, and TCR repertoires in tissue are likely to differ from TCR repertoires in blood. When several donors were compared, the shared fraction of clonotypes was around 5% for naive CD4, roughly 3.3% for naive CD8, roughly 2.3% for memory CD4, and 0.35% to 0.4% for memory CD8. Larger estimated clonotype richness was generally found for naive subsets than for memory subsets. Incomplete sequencing was indicated by rarefaction of sorted-subset datasets, despite the large sequencing depth. The small number of donors limited the genetic and exposure-history diversity represented. Clonotypes shared by all four sorted-subset donors showed higher generation probabilities than non-shared clonotypes.

The CDR3, from cysteine to phenylalanine, totals 13 residues. The kept DNA is CDR3 alone, 39 bases in frame from the first base. The germline V gene gives CDR1 as MNHNS and CDR2 as SASEGT. The V end loses 2 bases and the J end loses 6 bases, and a stretch of 10 bases separates them. The sequence is built from TRBV6-1 and TRBJ1-2, with no D gene named confidently. Material for sequencing was naive CD4+ T cells from PBMCs. What the cell subset or site label conveys for this sample: CD45RA+ positively selected. The clonotype was recovered from a man younger than 35 in good health. Some clones in this sample may be carry-over from other donors' samples. The base sequence is TGTGCCAGCAGTGAACTCGGTTGGCATGGCTACACCTTC. This encodes CASSELGWHGYTF.